These 23 T cell receptor beta chains were sequenced from one sample in a study of CD8+CD57+ T cells in acquired aplastic anemia. Using genomic DNA as the template, TCR beta VDJ and CDR3 profiling was carried out. TCRdb ran MiXCR on the reads and lists one entry per CDR3 protein. The table lists about 160,000 distinct CDR3 sequences, over 40% of them singletons. For sequencing, patients were chosen who had shown expansion of CD8+CD57+ cells by flow cytometry. Sequencing was done on a sample of sorted CD4+, CD8+, or CD8+CD57+ T cells (not recorded which) from PBMCs. The receptors were gathered from a human donor with aplastic anemia.

Turning to this clonotype: A much larger clone differs from this one at a single base, so this may be a read error. This chain connects TRBV25-1 to TRBJ1-5; the D is unclear. The CDR3 is 14 residues long. Trimming pared 6 bases from V and 6 bases from J, leaving 15 bases between. The germline gives CDR1 MGHDK, CDR2 SYGVNS. The chain's CDR3 is CASRGSVAGQPQHF. CDR3 coding DNA: TGTGCCAGCAGGGGATCGGTAGCAGGTCAGCCCCAGCATTTT. Filled out from reference TRBV25-1 and TRBJ1-5, the complete variable domain reads EADIYQTPRYLVIGTGKKITLECSQTMGHDKMYWYQQDPGMELHLIHYSYGVNSTEKGDLSSESTVSRIRTEHFPLTLESARPSHTSQYLCASRGSVAGQPQHFGDGTRLSIL.

This clonotype was seen at least ten times. The chain has TRBV7-2 and TRBJ1-3, with a possible D match to TRBD1 (5 bases). Germline CDR1 reads SGHTA; CDR2 reads FQGNSA. This CDR3 is built from 15 residues. The V and J ends lost 4 bases and 0 bases respectively, with 10 bases between them. The CDR3 sequence: CASSYAGYSGNTIYF. Here the CDR3 DNA reads TGTGCCAGCAGCTACGCAGGGTACTCTGGAAACACCATATATTTT.

This clonotype has at least ten counts. The V gene is TRBV12-3 or TRBV12-4, the J gene TRBJ2-1; D is perhaps TRBD2 (6 bases). Trimming left V 6 bases short and J 9 bases short, with 21 bases between. The CDR3 runs 15 residues. The DNA of the CDR3 is TGTGCCAGCAGCCCCGGGGGTGCAGGAGCTGTTGAGCAGTTCTTC. Its protein is CASSPGGAGAVEQFF.

CDR3 in amino acids: CASRPGDEQFF. In DNA form, the CDR3 reads TGCGCCAGCAGGCCGGGGGATGAGCAGTTCTTC. The V call is TRBV10-2, the J call TRBJ2-1; D is possibly TRBD2 (6 bases). Germline V CDR1 and CDR2: WSHSY, SAAADI. This CDR3 spans 11 amino acids. V lost 6 bases and J 8 bases, leaving 8 bases between the germline ends.

This clonotype was found many times. The chain employs TRBV20-1 and TRBJ1-2; 7 bases agree with TRBD1. After removal of 1 base from V and 8 bases from J, the junction contained 7 bases not matched to a gene. CDR3 size: 13 residues. Germline CDR1 and CDR2: DFQATT and SNEGSKA (reference sequence). CDR3 in amino acids: CSARVDRVRGYTF. In DNA, the CDR3 is TGCAGTGCTAGAGTAGACAGGGTGCGAGGCTACACCTTC.

In its sample, this clonotype is medium-sized (0.01 to 0.1%). The chain combines TRBV2 with TRBJ1-6, with D possibly TRBD1 on 6 matching bases. CDR3 size: 12 residues. Trimming removed 10 bases at V and 7 bases at J, with 11 bases between. Germline lookup yields CDR1 SNHLY and CDR2 FYNNEI. CDR3: CATRTGNSPLHF. The CDR3 bases are TGTGCCACCCGAACAGGGAATTCACCCCTCCACTTT.

This clonotype was detected many times. The chain uses TRBV6-1 and TRBJ2-7, with D perhaps TRBD1 (6 bases). The CDR3 totals 13 residues. Germline-derived CDR1 and CDR2 are MNHNS and SASEGT. V was trimmed by 5 bases and J by 5 bases, leaving 13 bases between them. The CDR3: CASSQTGFHEQYV. In DNA form, the CDR3 reads TGTGCCAGCAGTCAAACAGGGTTCCACGAGCAGTACGTC.

In regard to this clonotype: The conserved phenylalanine or tryptophan is not found at the CDR3 terminus, so this likely reflects a read error. This chain uses TRBV7-3 with TRBJ2-3; 11 nucleotides line up with TRBD2. The CDR3 contains 16 residues. Trimming took 5 bases from V and 1 from J; bases not matched to a gene: 5. The germline V gene encodes CDR1 SGHTA and CDR2 FQGTGA. The CDR3 region has the DNA TGTGCCAGCAGCCAGGTGACTAGCGGGGGCACAGATACGCAGTATCTT. Translation gives CASSQVTSGGTDTQYL.

This clonotype was seen ten or more times. The rearrangement joins TRBV6-4 to TRBJ2-2; D not resolved. CDR1 MRHNA and CDR2 SNTAGT come from the germline V gene. V was pared by 6 bases and J by 0 bases, with 2 bases between. The CDR3 covers 12 residues. The CDR3 bases are TGTGCCAGCAGCACGAACACCGGGGAGCTGTTTTTT. Its translation: CASSTNTGELFF.

V usage is TRBV24-1 and J usage is TRBJ2-7; 7 bases align to TRBD1. The germline V gene encodes CDR1 KGHDR and CDR2 SFDVKD. This CDR3 spans 17 amino acids. The trim removed 5 bases at V and 0 bases at J, leaving 12 bases unmatched. This CDR3 reads CATSGVPGQFNSYEQYF. CDR3 coding DNA: TGTGCCACCAGTGGGGTACCGGGACAGTTTAACTCCTACGAGCAGTACTTC.

Concerning this clonotype itself: A much larger clone differs from this one at a single base, so this may be a read error. The missing conserved phenylalanine or tryptophan at the end of this CDR3 makes a read error likely. The V call is TRBV20-1, the J call TRBJ1-1, with D unresolved. The CDR3 has 12 residues. The V gene's germline CDR1 is DFQATT and CDR2 SNEGSKA (reference sequence). V lost 5 bases, J lost 0 bases, and 7 bases lay in between. CDR3 protein: CSAGPLNTEAFL. CDR3 DNA: TGCAGTGCTGGACCACTGAACACTGAAGCTTTCCTT.

This clonotype has at least ten counts. This chain joins TRBV19 and TRBJ2-5; 8 bases are a match to TRBD2. Looked up from germline, CDR1 is LNHDA and CDR2 is SQIVND (reference sequence). Trimming at V came to 4 bases and at J to 0 bases, leaving 1 base not matched to a gene. The CDR3 consists of 14 residues. The CDR3 region has the DNA TGTGCCAGTAGTAAGCGGGAGTACCAAGAGACCCAGTACTTC. This gives the protein CASSKREYQETQYF.

With respect to this clonotype: A much larger clonotype is one base distant, so this may be a read error. The conserved final phenylalanine or tryptophan is absent from the CDR3, which likely points to a read error. The CDR3 nucleotides read TGCAGTGCTAGCGAAGGTGGCAGGGGGAACTATCAGCCCCAGCATTTA. Translation gives CSASEGGRGNYQPQHL. The V gene is TRBV20-1, the J gene TRBJ1-5; the match to TRBD1 covers 7 bases. This CDR3 is built from 16 residues. Germline assignment: CDR1 DFQATT and CDR2 SNEGSKA (reference sequence). Trimming at V came to 3 bases and at J to 5 bases, leaving 13 bases not matched to a gene.

In this sample, this clonotype turned up once. The V call is TRBV29-1, the J call TRBJ1-2; D uncertain. V lost 0 bases, J lost 4 bases, and 12 bases lay in between. The CDR3 is 14 residues long. Germline values: CDR1 SQVTM, CDR2 ANQGSEA. DNA of the CDR3: TGCAGCGTTGAAGACACGGGGTCCCCCTATGGCTACACCTTC. It is translated as CSVEDTGSPYGYTF.

Notes on this clonotype: The conserved phenylalanine or tryptophan normally closing the CDR3 is absent here, so this likely arose from a read error. No DNA is shown, since the ends of the CDR3 on it are uncertain; the CDR3 is the one TCRdb lists. The V call is TRBV10-3, the J call TRBJ2-5; whether TRBD1, the table's D call, matches the DNA was not checked. Inclusive of both ends, the CDR3 amounts to 10 amino acids. The germline CDR1 and CDR2 sequences are ENHRY and SYGVKD. Here the CDR3 reads CAITMGGQNT.

This clonotype was recorded at least ten times. The chain couples TRBV20-1 to TRBJ2-5, with D possibly TRBD2 on 6 matching bases. With 4 bases removed from V and 5 bases from J, the gap between germline ends came to 14 bases. Germline CDR1 and CDR2: DFQATT and SNEGSKA (reference sequence). CDR3 length: 13 residues. CDR3 residues: CSAIRASVETQYF. The CDR3 nucleotides are TGCAGTGCTATTAGGGCTAGCGTGGAGACCCAGTACTTC.

This clonotype has at least ten counts. The chain carries TRBV15 and TRBJ1-3, with D possibly being TRBD1 (5 bases). Germline V gives CDR1 LNHNV, CDR2 YYDKDF (reference sequence). CDR3 length: 14 amino acids. Trimming shortened V by 3 bases and J by 1 base, and 7 bases separated the two germline ends. CDR3 loop: CATSSGGSGNTIYF. CDR3 nucleotide sequence: TGTGCCACCAGCAGTGGGGGATCTGGAAACACCATATATTTT.

This chain joins TRBV2 and TRBJ2-7; a possible D gene is TRBD1 (6 bases). The CDR3 consists of 14 residues. Per germline, CDR1 SNHLY and CDR2 FYNNEI. The V end lost 7 bases, the J end lost 0 bases, and 13 bases lay between the germline ends. This CDR3 reads CASTQWTDSYEQYF. CDR3 bases: TGTGCCAGCACCCAGTGGACAGACTCCTACGAGCAGTACTTC.

The CDR3 sequence: CASSRGTGPGEQYF. CDR3 DNA sequence: TGTGCCAGCAGCCGTGGGACAGGCCCGGGAGAGCAGTACTTC. The chain is built from TRBV27 and TRBJ2-7, with TRBD1 matching over 8 bases. CDR1 and CDR2 from the germline V gene are MNHEY and SMNVEV (reference sequence). The CDR3 length is 14 residues. V trimming: 6 bases; J trimming: 7 bases; junction bases outside the gene matches: 11.

This clonotype was counted a few times. J is TRBJ1-1 and V is TRBV2; D remains ambiguous. V dropped 0 bases and J dropped 13 bases, with 0 bases sitting between them. There are 8 residues in the CDR3. CDR1 and CDR2 from the germline V gene are SNHLY and FYNNEI. Here the CDR3 DNA reads TGTGCCAGCAGTGAAGCTTTCTTT. This codes for CASSEAFF.

This clonotype has a handful of counts. The chain links TRBV30 to TRBJ1-3; maybe TRBD1 (6 bases). V dropped 8 bases and J dropped 0 bases, with 14 bases sitting between them. The germline gives CDR1 GTSNPN, CDR2 SVGIG (reference sequence). The CDR3 consists of 14 residues. The CDR3 reads CALRQAISGNTIYF. The CDR3 nucleotides are TGTGCCCTTCGACAGGCCATCTCTGGAAACACCATATATTTT.

For this clonotype: A much larger clone differs from this one at a single base, so this may be a read error. Because the CDR3 is missing its conserved closing phenylalanine or tryptophan, this is likely a read error. The V call is TRBV6-1, the J call TRBJ1-5, with 8 bases identical to TRBD1. The length of the CDR3 is 14 residues. Germline CDR1 reads MNHNS; CDR2 reads SASEGT. After removal of 1 base from V and 6 bases from J, the junction contained 2 bases not matched to a gene. CDR3: CASSEGTGFQPQHL. CDR3 DNA: TGTGCCAGCAGTGAAGGGACAGGGTTTCAGCCCCAGCATCTT.

Notes on this clonotype: Since a much larger clone is just one base distant, this may be a read error. The conserved final phenylalanine or tryptophan is absent from the CDR3, which likely points to a read error. In DNA form, the CDR3 reads TGCGCCAGCAGCCGGGAAGGGGGCAAAGCTTTCCTT. This sequence encodes CASSREGGKAFL. The V and J genes are TRBV4-3 and TRBJ1-1, with TRBD1 matching over 7 bases. The CDR3 runs 12 residues. The germline CDR1 and CDR2 sequences are LGHNA and YSLEER. Trimming removed 4 bases from V and 9 bases from J; junction bases left unmatched: 5.